This is a list of T cell receptor beta chains from one sample in a study of early T cells in non-severe SARS-CoV-2 infection. In TCRdb, the 5' RACE reads were re-called with MiXCR into one record per CDR3 protein. The table lists around 31,000 distinct CDR3 sequences, 8.5% to 10% of them singletons. The sequenced sample consisted of whole blood. These receptors were collected from an adult who was a healthcare worker with PCR-confirmed SARS-CoV-2 infection or an uninfected control (not recorded which). CDR3s include the opening cysteine and the closing phenylalanine or tryptophan. The order of the fields is J gene, V gene, clone size, D gene, CDR3 protein, CDR3 DNA. D genes are given only for firm matches. Not every row has a clone size; where given, it reads once, few, many or a size class.

TRBJ2-3,TRBV20-1,many,.,CSASHRVDTQYF,TGCAGTGCTAGCCACAGAGTGGATACGCAGTATTTT
TRBJ2-6,TRBV7-2,.,.,CASSPPRTRISGANVLIF,TGTGCCAGCAGCCCACCAAGGACTCGGATCTCTGGGGCCAACGTCCTGATTTTC
TRBJ1-5,TRBV7-2,many,.,CASSLSSGDPQPQHF,TGTGCCAGCAGCTTAAGCTCAGGGGATCCTCAGCCCCAGCATTTT
TRBJ2-3,TRBV24-1,.,TRBD1,CATSDVGTASTDTQYF,TGTGCCACCAGTGATGTCGGGACAGCCAGCACAGATACGCAGTATTTT
TRBJ2-4,TRBV11-1,.,.,CASSLVRQNIQYF,TGTGCCAGCAGCTTAGTGAGACAGAACATTCAGTACTTC
TRBJ2-3,TRBV2,.,TRBD1,CASRGQGGTQYF,TGTGCCAGCAGGGGACAGGGTGGTACGCAGTATTTT
TRBJ2-2,TRBV10-2,many,.,CASSPDLTGELFF,TGCGCCAGCAGTCCGGACCTCACCGGGGAGCTGTTTTTT
TRBJ2-5,TRBV7-8,few,.,CASSLTVQGTQYF,TGTGCCAGCAGCCTGACAGTACAGGGGACCCAGTACTTC
TRBJ2-7,TRBV24-1,once,TRBD1,CATPGRGHTVSYEQYF,TGTGCCACCCCGGGCAGGGGGCACACCGTCTCCTACGAGCAGTACTTC
TRBJ2-1,TRBV7-2,many,TRBD1,CASSARKQGAEKFF,TGTGCCAGCAGCGCCAGAAAACAGGGGGCTGAGAAGTTCTTC
TRBJ2-2,TRBV3-1,.,TRBD2,CASSQARGRDHGELFF,TGTGCCAGCAGCCAAGCTCGGGGGAGGGACCACGGGGAGCTGTTTTTT
TRBJ2-5,TRBV6-2/TRBV6-3,few,.,CASSYSTQETQYF,TGTGCCAGCAGTTACTCGACCCAAGAGACCCAGTACTTC
TRBJ2-7,TRBV6-2/TRBV6-3,many,TRBD1,CASSSGTGFVKDEQYF,TGTGCCAGCAGCTCCGGGACAGGGTTTGTCAAGGACGAGCAGTACTTC
TRBJ2-7,TRBV10-1,many,.,CASSELSRDEQYF,TGCGCCAGCAGTGAGTTAAGTAGGGACGAGCAGTACTTC
TRBJ1-1,TRBV5-4,many,.,CASRKEGVNTEAFF,TGTGCCAGCAGGAAGGAGGGAGTGAACACTGAAGCTTTCTTT
TRBJ2-7,TRBV5-5,many,TRBD1,CASSHQGGWEQYF,TGTGCCAGCAGTCATCAAGGGGGCTGGGAGCAGTACTTC
TRBJ1-3,TRBV7-2,few,.,CASTIGGWNTIYF,TGTGCCAGCACTATAGGGGGATGGAACACCATATATTTT
TRBJ2-7,TRBV7-9,.,TRBD1,CASSYYTGAGYEQYF,TGTGCCAGCAGCTACTACACAGGGGCGGGCTACGAGCAGTACTTC
TRBJ2-7,TRBV2,many,.,CASRRQESSYEQYF,TGTGCCAGCAGGAGACAGGAAAGCTCCTACGAGCAGTACTTC
TRBJ1-3,TRBV6-1,few,.,CAIRTAGNTIYF,TGTGCCATTCGGACAGCTGGAAACACCATATATTTT
TRBJ2-7,TRBV20-1,many,.,CSARAGSASYEQYF,TGCAGTGCTAGAGCCGGATCGGCTAGCTACGAGCAGTACTTC
TRBJ1-1,TRBV7-2,.,TRBD1,CASSARLRNRGGNTEAFF,TGTGCCAGCAGCGCCCGACTAAGAAACAGGGGCGGGAACACTGAAGCTTTCTTT
TRBJ2-7,TRBV29-1,.,.,CSVGEGRLYEQYF,TGCAGCGTTGGAGAAGGGCGGTTGTACGAGCAGTACTTC
TRBJ2-7,TRBV29-1,many,.,CSARLGYEQYF,TGCAGCGCGAGGCTAGGCTACGAGCAGTACTTC
TRBJ2-1,TRBV20-1,few,.,CSARGTDSYNEQFF,TGCAGTGCTAGAGGCACGGACTCCTACAATGAGCAGTTCTTC
TRBJ1-1,TRBV5-4,.,.,CASSGGGRGHTEAFF,TGTGCCAGCAGCGGGGGCGGCAGGGGACACACTGAAGCTTTCTTT
TRBJ2-5,TRBV7-8,many,.,CASIPGDQETQYF,TGTGCCAGCATTCCCGGGGACCAAGAGACCCAGTACTTC
TRBJ2-1,TRBV24-1,medium-sized,TRBD1,CATSDSGTGHYNEQFF,TGTGCCACCAGTGACTCCGGGACAGGACACTACAATGAGCAGTTCTTC
TRBJ2-5,TRBV12-3/TRBV12-4,.,.,CASSYGIGGETQYF,TGTGCCAGCAGTTATGGAATTGGGGGAGAGACCCAGTACTTC
TRBJ1-5,TRBV6-2/TRBV6-3,few,.,CASSYGFQPQHF,TGTGCCAGCAGTTATGGGTTTCAGCCCCAGCATTTT
TRBJ2-4,TRBV7-3,few,.,CASSPWSLSIPYF,TGTGCCAGCAGCCCCTGGAGCCTATCTATTCCTTACTTC
TRBJ2-3,TRBV7-2,many,TRBD2,CASSLVAGGEGDTQYF,TGTGCCAGCAGCCTAGTAGCGGGGGGTGAGGGAGATACGCAGTATTTT
TRBJ1-4,TRBV11-2,.,.,CASSLDWIGTNEKLFF,TGTGCCAGCAGCTTAGATTGGATTGGGACTAATGAAAAACTGTTTTTT
TRBJ1-1,TRBV9,few,TRBD1,CASSATGVAGTEAFF,TGTGCCAGCAGTGCCACAGGGGTCGCGGGCACTGAAGCTTTCTTT
TRBJ1-6,TRBV7-3,few,.,CASSLTPGLRDSPLHF,TGTGCCAGCAGCTTAACCCCGGGCCTAAGAGACTCACCCCTCCACTTT
TRBJ1-3,TRBV9,few,.,CASSVAVGGNTIYF,TGTGCCAGCAGCGTAGCTGTCGGAGGAAACACCATATATTTT
TRBJ2-5,TRBV20-1,.,.,CSALRGAETQYF,TGCAGTGCGTTAAGGGGGGCAGAGACCCAGTACTTC
TRBJ2-7,TRBV27,many,.,CASSGLGVYEQYF,TGTGCCAGCAGTGGCCTTGGGGTCTACGAGCAGTACTTC
TRBJ2-2,TRBV18,many,.,CASSPSGTGELFF,TGTGCCAGCTCACCATCTGGGACCGGGGAGCTGTTTTTT
TRBJ1-6,TRBV27,.,.,CASRRGENNSPLHF,TGTGCCAGCAGGCGAGGGGAGAATAATTCACCCCTCCACTTT
TRBJ2-4,TRBV6-5,few,.,CASSYRANIQYF,TGTGCCAGCAGTTACAGGGCAAACATTCAGTACTTC
TRBJ2-1,TRBV7-2,many,TRBD1,CASSLGTGFDEQFF,TGTGCCAGCAGCTTGGGGACAGGGTTCGATGAGCAGTTCTTC
TRBJ2-3,TRBV10-3,many,TRBD2,CAISESYQAGGGTDTQYF,TGTGCCATCAGTGAGTCCTACCAAGCCGGGGGGGGCACAGATACGCAGTATTTT
TRBJ2-1,TRBV14,many,.,CASSREHQDYNEQFF,TGTGCCAGCAGTCGGGAGCATCAGGATTACAATGAGCAGTTCTTC
TRBJ1-2,TRBV5-6,.,.,CASRPKGIYGHTF,TGTGCCAGCAGGCCTAAGGGTATCTATGGCCACACCTTC
TRBJ1-6,TRBV12-3/TRBV12-4,.,TRBD1,CASKDRDSPLHF,TGTGCCAGCAAGGACAGGGATTCACCCCTCCACTTT
TRBJ2-5,TRBV7-2,many,.,CASSPGETQYF,TGTGCCAGCAGCCCGGGGGAGACCCAGTACTTC
TRBJ1-4,TRBV9,few,TRBD1,CASSVKGQTSEKLFF,TGTGCCAGCAGCGTAAAGGGACAGACGAGTGAAAAACTGTTTTTT
TRBJ2-5,TRBV13,few,.,CASSPDGAVGQETQYF,TGTGCCAGCAGCCCGGATGGGGCGGTCGGACAAGAGACCCAGTACTTC
TRBJ2-7,TRBV3-1,few,.,CASRKGSTYEQYF,TGTGCCAGCCGGAAGGGATCTACCTACGAGCAGTACTTC
TRBJ2-7,TRBV5-1,many,TRBD1,CASSLGGTGFSYEQYF,TGCGCCAGCAGCTTGGGCGGGACAGGGTTTAGTTACGAGCAGTACTTC
TRBJ2-1,TRBV7-3,few,.,CASSLGDGTYNEQFF,TGTGCCAGCAGCTTAGGGGACGGAACCTACAATGAGCAGTTCTTC
TRBJ1-4,TRBV7-8,few,TRBD1,CASSLGGTGAPKLFF,TGTGCCAGCAGCTTAGGAGGGACAGGGGCGCCTAAACTGTTTTTT
TRBJ1-5,TRBV13,many,.,CASSLHVYSNQPQHF,TGTGCCAGCAGCTTACATGTTTATAGCAATCAGCCCCAGCATTTT
TRBJ1-2,TRBV12-3/TRBV12-4,few,.,CASSFGIGNGYTF,TGTGCCAGCAGTTTCGGTATCGGGAATGGCTACACCTTC